This T cell receptor (beta chain) derives from a study of vaccination and CD4 T cells after COVID-19. Study in general: The post-COVID samples were taken a median about 100 days after diagnosis, anywhere from 35 to 161. The stimulating agents, overlapping spike peptides, came from SARS-CoV-2, HCoV-NL63, HCoV-OC43 and HCoV-229E.

Documented time point: late sampling 161 to 241 days after vaccination in three convalescent patients. Treatment in this sample: approximately nine-day PBMC culture with coronavirus spike peptide pools or control peptides (ViraFEST assay). Scientists ran DNA taken from cultured CD4+ T cells through the Oncomine TCR Beta short-read assay for sequencing. TCRdb ran MiXCR on the PCR reads and lists one entry per CDR3 protein. The data contain some 21,000 distinct CDR3 sequences, roughly 46% of them singletons. There are 15 residues in the CDR3. Per germline, CDR1 LNHDA and CDR2 SQIVND (reference sequence). Trimming removed 5 bases from V and 6 bases from J; junction bases left unmatched: 9. In this sample, this clonotype turned up a few times. Its cognate antigen is unknown.

Sequenced material: CD4+ T cells from blood, cultured in vitro, taken about 7 months after SARS-CoV-2 vaccination. The TCR originated in a human donor who had recovered from COVID-19. V usage is TRBV19 and J usage is TRBJ1-2; 10 nucleotides match TRBD1. This CDR3 reads CASSAGTGAFHGYTF. In DNA, the CDR3 is TGTGCCAGTAGTGCTGGGACAGGGGCCTTCCATGGCTACACCTTC.